The 29 T cell receptor beta chains presented below share a single source sample, sequenced in a study of persistence of HIV-infected CD4 T cells. Antigen specificity for these receptors is unknown. This was the immunoSEQ version 4 assay in survey mode. Clones were read by immunoSEQ multiplex PCR, and TCRdb kept only the in-frame ones, dropping some. This sample has 25,000 to 30,000 clones, with around 80% found just once. Lysates of CMV-infected fibroblasts at about 10 ug/mL stimulated these cells. CD40L/CD69 double-negative CD45RO-high memory CD4+ T cells were collected. This specimen was CD4+ T cells sorted from PBMCs after roughly 18-hour stimulation, taken from a patient who received antiretroviral therapy. These receptor sequences come from an adult woman with HIV who was CMV-seropositive.

V and J are TRBV6-5 and TRBJ2-1; D gene ambiguous. V gave up 8 bases and J gave up 1 base, with 15 bases separating them. CDR1 and CDR2 (germline): MNHEY, SVGAGI. The CDR3 has 15 residues. The CDR3 DNA reads as TGTGCCAGCGTACCCAGCACAGCGTCCTACAATGAGCAGTTCTTC. This codes for CASVPSTASYNEQFF.

Worth noting for this clone: Other DNA sequences in the sample encode the same CDR3. The CDR3 region is CASSKTGNTEAFF. CDR3 DNA: TGCGCCAGCAGCAAGACAGGTAACACTGAAGCTTTCTTT. The genes are TRBV5-1 and TRBJ1-1, with D possibly matching TRBD1 (6 bases). Germline-derived CDR1 and CDR2 are SGHRS and YFSETQ. CDR3 length equals 13 residues. V was clipped by 4 bases and J by 2 bases, with 9 bases between them. The variable domain in full, completed from reference TRBV5-1 and TRBJ1-1, reads KAGVTQTPRYLIKTRGQQVTLSCSPISGHRSVSWYQQTPGQGLQFLFEYFSETQRNKGNFPGRFSGRQFSNSRSEMNVSTLELGDSALYLCASSKTGNTEAFFGQGTRLTVV.

This sequence joins TRBV5-1 and TRBJ1-2; 8 bases align to TRBD1. The germline V gene encodes CDR1 SGHRS and CDR2 YFSETQ. CDR3 length equals 15 residues. V trimming: 0 bases; J trimming: 4 bases; junction bases outside the gene matches: 5. The CDR3 coding sequence is TGCGCCAGCAGCTTGGTGACAGGGGTGGCCTATGGCTACACCTTC. Translating gives CASSLVTGVAYGYTF.

The chain links TRBV6-5 to TRBJ1-1, with D possibly matching TRBD1 (5 bases). The CDR3 extends over 14 amino acids. V was shortened by 0 bases and J by 11 bases, with 16 bases between the two germline ends. CDR1 is MNHEY, CDR2 SVGAGI, per germline. CDR3 coding DNA: TGTGCCAGCAGTTACTCGATAGCCCAGGGAAGGGCTTTCTTT. This sequence encodes CASSYSIAQGRAFF.

CDR3 nucleotide sequence: TGTGCCAGCTCACCAGGGACAGGGGGGATTAGCAATCAGCCCCAGCATTTT. Translating gives CASSPGTGGISNQPQHF. The V gene is TRBV18, the J gene TRBJ1-5, with TRBD1 matching 11 bases. The CDR3 sequence is 17 residues long. Germline-derived CDR1 and CDR2 are KGHSH and LQKENI. The J segment lost 0 bases and the V segment lost 2 bases, leaving 3 bases of the junction unmatched.

To note about this clone: Germline is not matched at one junction end, which may reflect a read error. This sequence joins TRBV19 and TRBJ2-4; D is possibly TRBD1 or TRBD2 (5 bases each). The CDR3 is made up of 11 amino acids. Germline V gene lookup returns CDR1 LNHDA and CDR2 SQIVND (reference sequence). CDR3 nucleotides: TGTGCCAGTAGCGACCGGGACCGAGCCACTTTC. As protein: CASSDRDRATF.

This clone showed up just a few times. The same CDR3 is also encoded by other DNA sequences in this sample. The rearrangement links TRBV18 to TRBJ1-5; maybe TRBD1 (5 bases). The germline gives CDR1 KGHSH, CDR2 LQKENI. The CDR3 totals 14 residues. V lost 2 bases and J 4 bases, leaving 9 bases between the germline ends. In DNA, the CDR3 is TGTGCCAGCTCACCAGGGGGGAGGAATCAGCCCCAGCATTTT. Residues: CASSPGGRNQPQHF.

V and J are TRBV6-5 and TRBJ2-7; D gene ambiguous. Germline V gives CDR1 MNHEY, CDR2 SVGAGI. The CDR3 spans 15 residues. V lost 0 bases, J lost 1 base, and 10 bases lay in between. The CDR3 DNA reads TGTGCCAGCAGTTACTCGATGTGGGCATCCTACGAGCAGTACTTC. Amino acids: CASSYSMWASYEQYF.

This clone appeared a few times. The rearrangement links TRBV19 to TRBJ1-5, with 11 nucleotides matching TRBD1. Germline CDR1 and CDR2: LNHDA and SQIVND (reference sequence). This CDR3 spans 15 amino acids. Unmatched junction bases numbered 5, after V lost 6 bases and J lost 4 bases. The CDR3: CASSPDRGPNQPQHF. The CDR3 nucleotides read TGTGCCAGTAGCCCGGACAGGGGGCCAAATCAGCCCCAGCATTTT. Variable domain in full (rest from reference TRBV19 and TRBJ1-5): DGGITQSPKYLFRKEGQNVTLSCEQNLNHDAMYWYRQDPGQGLRLIYYSQIVNDFQKGDIAEGYSVSREKKESFPLTVTSAQKNPTAFYLCASSPDRGPNQPQHFGDGTRLSIL.

This chain uses TRBV6-1 with TRBJ2-2; unclear D gene. The CDR3 contains 15 residues. The germline V and J ends were trimmed by 1 base and 1 base, with 7 bases remaining between them. In germline, CDR1 is MNHNS, CDR2 SASEGT. The CDR3, as DNA: TGTGCCAGCAGTGAAGGGACGGTGAACACCGGGGAGCTGTTTTTT. This codes for CASSEGTVNTGELFF.

The DNA for the CDR3 is TGTGCCAGCAGCTTGGTAGGACGCTCTGGAAACACCATATATTTT. This sequence encodes CASSLVGRSGNTIYF. The chain employs TRBV5-8 and TRBJ1-3; D not resolved. This CDR3 is 15 amino acids long. Trimming removed 0 bases at V and 0 bases at J, with 7 bases between. CDR1 is SGHTS and CDR2 is YDEGEE in the germline V gene.

The V gene is TRBV7-9, the J gene TRBJ2-2; no clear D gene. The germline CDR1 and CDR2 sequences are SEHNR and FQNEAQ (reference sequence). This CDR3 spans 14 amino acids. The ends were cut back, 3 bases at V and 0 bases at J, with 5 bases in the middle. CDR3 in amino acids: CASSLIANTGELFF. Here the CDR3 DNA reads TGTGCCAGCAGCTTGATTGCGAACACCGGGGAGCTGTTTTTT. The full variable domain, completed using reference TRBV7-9 and TRBJ2-2, is DTGVSQNPRHKITKRGQNVTFRCDPISEHNRLYWYRQTLGQGPEFLTYFQNEAQLEKSRLLSDRFSAERPKGSFSTLEIQRTEQGDSAMYLCASSLIANTGELFFGEGSRLTVL.

This CDR3 reads CASSSSGGHNEQFF. CDR3 in DNA: TGCGCCAGCAGCTCGTCAGGGGGACACAATGAGCAGTTCTTC. The chain combines TRBV5-1 with TRBJ2-1; TRBD1 matches 7 bases. Germline CDR1 and CDR2: SGHRS and YFSETQ. The CDR3 has 14 amino acids. V gave up 3 bases and J gave up 5 bases; unmatched junction bases: 5. Together with reference TRBV5-1 and TRBJ2-1, the CDR3 gives the full variable domain: KAGVTQTPRYLIKTRGQQVTLSCSPISGHRSVSWYQQTPGQGLQFLFEYFSETQRNKGNFPGRFSGRQFSNSRSEMNVSTLELGDSALYLCASSSSGGHNEQFFGPGTRLTVL.

The chain is built from TRBV5-4 and TRBJ1-2; D gene ambiguous. Germline CDR1 and CDR2: SGHNT and YYREEE (reference sequence). This CDR3 comprises 15 residues. The germline V and J ends were trimmed by 0 bases and 4 bases, with 13 bases remaining between them. The CDR3 reads CASSLAGGPFYGYTF. DNA of the CDR3: TGTGCCAGCAGCTTGGCAGGAGGACCCTTCTATGGCTACACCTTC. Using reference TRBV5-4 and TRBJ1-2 for the parts outside the CDR3, the full variable domain is ETGVTQSPTHLIKTRGQQVTLRCSSQSGHNTVSWYQQALGQGPQFIFQYYREEENGRGNFPPRFSGLQFPNYSSELNVNALELDDSALYLCASSLAGGPFYGYTFGSGTRLTVV.

This clone showed up just once. CDR3 residues: CASRRGHIDTEAFF. DNA of the CDR3: TGTGCCAGCAGAAGGGGACATATAGACACTGAAGCTTTCTTT. This rearrangement joins TRBV6-5 to TRBJ1-1, with D maybe TRBD1 (6 bases). The CDR3 totals 14 residues. Between the trimmed V and J ends, which lost 6 bases and 3 bases, there was a span of 14 bases. Germline V lookup: CDR1 MNHEY, CDR2 SVGAGI.

V usage is TRBV7-6 and J usage is TRBJ2-2; D is unresolved. CDR3 length equals 14 residues. CDR1 and CDR2 from the germline V gene are SGHVS and FNYEAQ. Trimming shortened V by 5 bases and J by 3 bases, and 10 bases separated the two germline ends. Here the CDR3 reads CASSRREDTGELFF. For the CDR3, the DNA is TGTGCCAGCAGCCGACGAGAGGACACCGGGGAGCTGTTTTTT.

The chain uses TRBV6-1 and TRBJ2-7, with a weak D call TRBD2 (5 bases). Trimming removed 2 bases from V and 7 bases from J, with 15 bases in between. The germline V gene has CDR1 MNHNS and CDR2 SASEGT. This CDR3 has 14 amino acids. CDR3 bases: TGTGCCAGCAGTGAATTGCAGAGGGAGAGGGAGCAGTACTTC. Its protein is CASSELQREREQYF.

The chain joins TRBV4-2 to TRBJ2-1, with 8 bases aligning to TRBD1. From germline, CDR1 is LGHNA and CDR2 YNFKEQ. J was trimmed by 2 bases and V by 5 bases; bases with no gene match: 5. CDR3 length equals 15 residues. The chain's CDR3 is CASSVRTGTYNEQFF. The CDR3 DNA is TGTGCCAGCAGCGTCCGGACAGGGACCTACAATGAGCAGTTCTTC.

This clone was seen more than once but under ten times. The chain couples TRBV7-9 to TRBJ1-1, with D perhaps TRBD1 (6 bases). The CDR3 has 14 residues. The V end was cut by 5 bases, the J end by 0 bases, with 10 bases between. CDR1 is SEHNR, CDR2 FQNEAQ, per germline (reference sequence). DNA for the CDR3: TGTGCCAGCAGCAAAACAGGGTTGAACACTGAAGCTTTCTTT. Translated: CASSKTGLNTEAFF.

V and J are TRBV10-3 and TRBJ1-6; D possibly corresponds to TRBD1 (5 bases). Trimming took off 2 bases at V and 9 bases at J, with 20 bases between the two ends. There are 17 residues in the CDR3. Per germline, CDR1 ENHRY and CDR2 SYGVKD. Written as DNA, the CDR3 is TGTGCCATCAGTGAGGGGGCGGCTACCCCCGGTAGTTCACCCCTCCACTTT. This gives the protein CAISEGAATPGSSPLHF.

The J gene is TRBJ2-7, the V gene TRBV19, with 7 bases matching TRBD2. The J segment lost 2 bases and the V segment lost 0 bases, leaving 4 bases of the junction unmatched. The CDR3 sequence is 15 residues long. The V gene's germline CDR1 is LNHDA and CDR2 SQIVND (reference sequence). The CDR3 sequence is CASSIEGGDPYEQYF. DNA for the CDR3: TGTGCCAGTAGTATAGAGGGAGGGGATCCCTACGAGCAGTACTTC. Variable domain in full (rest from reference TRBV19 and TRBJ2-7): DGGITQSPKYLFRKEGQNVTLSCEQNLNHDAMYWYRQDPGQGLRLIYYSQIVNDFQKGDIAEGYSVSREKKESFPLTVTSAQKNPTAFYLCASSIEGGDPYEQYFGPGTRLTVT.

The chain uses TRBV3-1 (or the pseudogene TRBV3-2) and TRBJ1-1; no reliable D call. CDR1 and CDR2 from the germline V gene are LGHDT and YNNKEL (reference sequence). This CDR3 contains 13 residues. V was clipped by 4 bases and J by 5 bases, with 11 bases between them. The CDR3 DNA follows: TGTGCCAGCAGCCGGTTGTCCAGGACTGAAGCTTTCTTT. This sequence encodes CASSRLSRTEAFF.

In this sample, this clone turned up once. J is TRBJ2-3 and V is TRBV9, with 7 bases aligning to TRBD1. The CDR3 runs 16 residues. Trimming removed 0 bases from V and 2 bases from J; junction bases left unmatched: 6. Germline loops: CDR1 SGDLS, CDR2 YYNGEE. The CDR3 nucleotides read TGTGCCAGCAGCGTAGGACCGGGACAGAACACAGATACGCAGTATTTT. Protein: CASSVGPGQNTDTQYF. Complete variable domain (other parts from reference TRBV9 and TRBJ2-3): DSGVTQTPKHLITATGQRVTLRCSPRSGDLSVYWYQQSLDQGLQFLIQYYNGEERAKGNILERFSAQQFPDLHSELNLSSLELGDSALYFCASSVGPGQNTDTQYFGPGTRLTVL.

The genes are TRBV7-6 and TRBJ2-3; D may be TRBD2 (5 bases). V was trimmed by 1 base and J by 4 bases, leaving 15 bases between them. Per the germline V gene, CDR1 is SGHVS and CDR2 is FNYEAQ. The CDR3 runs 16 residues. The CDR3: CASSLVSGYTSDTQYF. Written as DNA, the CDR3 is TGTGCCAGCAGCTTAGTTTCGGGGTACACATCAGATACGCAGTATTTT.

V is TRBV6-5 and J is TRBJ1-2; D is perhaps TRBD1 (5 bases). This CDR3 region has 11 residues. Germline V gives CDR1 MNHEY, CDR2 SVGAGI. The V and J ends lost 6 bases and 8 bases respectively, with 10 bases between them. The CDR3 is CASRGTGGYTF. CDR3 sequence (DNA): TGTGCCAGCAGGGGGACGGGCGGCTACACCTTC.

J is TRBJ2-7 and V is TRBV11-1; unclear D gene. CDR3 length: 11 amino acids. V lost 7 bases to trimming and J lost 5 bases, with 9 bases between them. Germline CDR1 is SGHAT and CDR2 is FQDESV (reference sequence). CDR3 protein: CASTNGHEQYF. The CDR3, as DNA: TGTGCCAGCACCAACGGGCACGAGCAGTACTTC.

The chain is built from TRBV9 and TRBJ2-3; 7 bases are a match to TRBD1. With V trimmed by 4 bases and J by 2 bases, 16 bases remained unmatched. The germline gives CDR1 SGDLS, CDR2 YYNGEE. The CDR3 totals 18 residues. CDR3 residues: CASSRFASTGQITDTQYF. CDR3 DNA: TGTGCCAGCAGCCGATTCGCCTCTACGGGACAGATCACAGATACGCAGTATTTT.

V usage is TRBV19 and J usage is TRBJ1-5, with D possibly matching TRBD1 (5 bases). The germline V gene encodes CDR1 LNHDA and CDR2 SQIVND (reference sequence). The germline V and J ends were trimmed by 10 bases and 7 bases, with 17 bases remaining between them. CDR3 size: 13 residues. In DNA form, the CDR3 reads TGTGCCACCGGAGGGGCCCCCCGCCAGCCCCAGCATTTT. Encoded protein: CATGGAPRQPQHF. Full variable domain (missing parts from reference TRBV19 and TRBJ1-5): DGGITQSPKYLFRKEGQNVTLSCEQNLNHDAMYWYRQDPGQGLRLIYYSQIVNDFQKGDIAEGYSVSREKKESFPLTVTSAQKNPTAFYLCATGGAPRQPQHFGDGTRLSIL.

Only a few counts were recorded for this clone. The rearrangement links TRBV5-4 to TRBJ1-5, with TRBD1 matching 9 bases. This CDR3 is built from 15 residues. Germline-derived CDR1 and CDR2 are SGHNT and YYREEE (reference sequence). Trimming took 2 bases from V and 4 from J; bases not matched to a gene: 4. CDR3 in DNA: TGTGCCAGCAGCTTACAGGGGGCAGATAATCAGCCCCAGCATTTT. Its translation: CASSLQGADNQPQHF.